The rows below give T cell receptor beta chains drawn from one sample of a study of blood T cell repertoires in COVID-19. Generated by immunoSEQ multiplex PCR, the TCRdb table keeps only in-frame clones and is missing some. The sample lists fewer than 250,000 clones; roughly four fifths were seen once. What was sequenced was peripheral blood. Receptors originate from a woman in her forties or fifties with active or convalescent COVID-19. Both conserved end residues are part of each CDR3. Fields, in order: J gene, clone size, D gene, V gene, CDR3 protein, CDR3 DNA. D genes are given only for firm matches. Not every row has a clone size; where given, it reads once, few, many or a size class.

J: TRBJ2-2; size: once; D: TRBD2; V: TRBV2; CDR3: CASSRGLAGATGELFF; DNA: TGTGCCAGCAGCCGCGGACTAGCGGGGGCTACCGGGGAGCTGTTTTTT
J: TRBJ2-4; size: few; D: TRBD2; V: TRBV13; CDR3: CASSLTLAGVAKNIQYF; DNA: TGTGCCAGCAGCTTGACACTAGCGGGAGTTGCCAAAAACATTCAGTACTTC
J: TRBJ1-5; size: -; D: -; V: TRBV10-2; CDR3: CASSESMMSQPQHF; DNA: TGCGCCAGCAGTGAGTCGATGATGAGTCAGCCCCAGCATTTT
J: TRBJ1-6; size: -; D: -; V: TRBV10-3; CDR3: CAISGGDFGGKKGRNSPLHF; DNA: TGTGCCATCAGTGGTGGAGATTTTGGAGGGAAGAAAGGGAGAAATTCACCCCTCCACTTT
J: TRBJ2-2; size: -; D: -; V: TRBV5-5; CDR3: CASGMEVNTGELFF; DNA: TGTGCCAGCGGAATGGAGGTGAACACCGGGGAGCTGTTTTTT
J: TRBJ2-3; size: -; D: TRBD1; V: TRBV2; CDR3: CASRAQGWGTTDTQYF; DNA: TGTGCCAGCAGAGCACAGGGGTGGGGGACCACAGATACGCAGTATTTT
J: TRBJ2-6; size: -; D: TRBD1; V: TRBV4-2; CDR3: CASSPDRRLSGANVLTF; DNA: TGTGCCAGCAGCCCGGACAGGCGCCTCTCTGGGGCCAACGTCCTGACTTTC
J: TRBJ1-2; size: -; D: -; V: TRBV20-1; CDR3: CSASTPGANYGYTF; DNA: TGCAGTGCTAGTACCCCAGGGGCTAACTATGGCTACACCTTC
J: TRBJ1-6; size: -; D: -; V: TRBV3-1/TRBV3-2; CDR3: CASSQVGGNSPLHF; DNA: TGTGCCAGCAGCCAAGTAGGAGGTAATTCACCCCTCCACTTT
J: TRBJ2-7; size: few; D: -; V: TRBV5-6; CDR3: CASSQQLYEQYF; DNA: TGTGCCAGCAGCCAACAGCTTTACGAGCAGTACTTC
J: TRBJ1-5; size: few; D: -; V: TRBV7-9; CDR3: CASSLLADQPQHF; DNA: TGTGCCAGCAGCTTATTGGCGGATCAGCCCCAGCATTTT
J: TRBJ1-2; size: once; D: -; V: TRBV20-1; CDR3: CSASNPGGYGYTF; DNA: TGCAGTGCTAGTAATCCGGGGGGCTATGGCTACACCTTC
J: TRBJ1-5; size: -; D: TRBD1; V: TRBV27; CDR3: CASRETGGGNQPQHF; DNA: TGTGCCAGCAGGGAGACAGGGGGCGGCAATCAGCCCCAGCATTTT
J: TRBJ1-2; size: -; D: -; V: TRBV28; CDR3: CASSFRRDTGYTF; DNA: TGTGCCAGCAGTTTCCGTCGTGACACTGGCTACACCTTC
J: TRBJ2-5; size: -; D: TRBD2; V: TRBV4-1; CDR3: CASSPGLAGPLRETQYF; DNA: TGCGCCAGCAGCCCGGGACTAGCGGGACCCCTGAGGGAGACCCAGTACTTC